The clone carrying this TCR beta chain was counted a few times. Its specificity is unknown. The CDR3 runs to 14 residues. The V segment lost 4 bases and the J segment 7 bases; nucleotides outside the gene matches: 8. Looked up from germline, CDR1 is SGDLS and CDR2 is YYNGEE. This sample was included in a study of beta chain features in type 1 diabetes. General study findings and limits: The naive, central memory and Treg TCRB repertoires showed an apparent similarity that was greater among patients than among healthy donors.

Expressed TCRB transcripts got sequenced, as all isolated RNA was reverse transcribed. Clones were read by immunoSEQ multiplex PCR, and TCRdb kept only the in-frame ones, dropping some. This table holds hundreds of thousands of clones, 15% to 17% found once. Sequenced sample: naive CD4+ T cells from blood. The chain employs TRBV9 and TRBJ1-2, with TRBD1 matching 9 bases. This receptor was taken from a man younger than 35 in good health. The DNA of the CDR3 is TGTGCCAGCAGCAGAATCGGACAGGGGATTGGCTACACCTTC. This translates into CASSRIGQGIGYTF.